This TCR beta chain was sequenced in a study of a mutant IDH1 vaccine in newly diagnosed glioma (dated by TCRdb to the early 2020s). About the investigation overall: Vaccination began 4-6 weeks after radiotherapy alone, or alongside temozolomide cycles in the chemotherapy-containing groups. Of the 25 to 35 patients who were treated, about 60% were male and about 40% were female, and the mean age was approximately 40 years. Prior to enrollment, standard therapy consisting of radiotherapy alone, temozolomide alone, or radiochemotherapy with temozolomide had been administered to patients, with the combination being received by most patients. The week-35 safety follow-up took place at visit V12, and the week-47 end of study took place at visit V13. Six visits were used for peripheral blood collection: V03 (baseline), V05, V07, V10, V12 and V13. Longitudinal TCRB deep sequencing was performed for roughly 27 treated patients wherever samples were available for exploratory analyses. The investigation overall reported the following: The authors stated that sample limitations prevented analyses of patient blood samples from being reproduced. PBMC samples for TCRB deep sequencing were selected based on availability. Vaccine-induced immune responses across multiple MHC alleles were detected in 93.3% of patients. Pseudoprogression seemed to be unrelated to changes in the top peripheral T cell clonotypes found by TCRB sequencing.

The library was obtained by the immunoSEQ multiplex PCR assay. Following the manufacturer's protocol, the hsTCRB Kit was used to amplify rearranged TCR beta chain sequences. An Illumina MiSeq was used to sequence the TCRB libraries. On the authors' methods: The kit vendor's proprietary platform handled demultiplexing, trimming and gene mapping. TCRdb retrieved this table from immuneACCESS and kept in-frame rearrangements only. Not all clones are present; in checked studies, unresolved V genes account for under half, and no reason is known for the remainder. The V and J calls and clone size come from that table; D and trimming were worked out from the DNA. The sample data list tens of thousands of clones, and roughly 92% of these were observed just once. Of the sample, about 2.4% is held by the ten largest clones. In the paper's terms, the time point label means: week 35, safety follow-up. Every vaccine dose consisted of 300 ug of a 20-mer mutant IDH1 peptide in Montanide, administered subcutaneously together with topical imiquimod. Patients received eight vaccinations in weeks 1, 3, 5, 7, 11, 15, 19 and 23, corresponding to visits V03 through V10. Newly diagnosed WHO grade 3 or 4 IDH1-mutant astrocytomas showing loss of nuclear ATRX were present in the donors. The samples were drawn from NOA16, a multicentre, single-arm, open-label phase I trial in Germany that tested a mutant IDH1 peptide vaccine in humans for the first time. Genomic DNA for TCRB sequencing was extracted from EDTA blood using the DNeasy Blood and Tissue Kit.

V trim: 2 bases; J trim: 3 bases; unmatched bases: 8. As encoded in the germline V gene, CDR1 is SNHLY while CDR2 is FYNNEI. Measured from the cysteine to the phenylalanine, the CDR3 is 16 residues long. Just CDR3 DNA is preserved here, 48 bases in frame from base 1. To note about this clone: This clone's antigen is unknown. No per-base quality is available; no much larger clone lies one base away.

The chain joins TRBV2 to TRBJ2-3, and 7 junction bases match TRBD1. Sequenced material: PBMCs, taken from a glioma patient whose treatment included an IDH1 peptide vaccine. The receptor's source is a man aged 45 to 65 with glioma. The DNA sequence is as follows: TGTGCCAGCAGTGAAACACAGGGGTGGGTGACAGATACGCAGTATTTT. It codes for CASSETQGWVTDTQYF.